In its sample, the clone carrying this T cell receptor (beta chain) was seen a few times. Its antigen is undetermined. This CDR3 is built from 15 residues. The trim removed 6 bases at V and 3 bases at J, leaving 11 bases unmatched. Germline V gives CDR1 MDHEN, CDR2 SYDVKM. The entry originates in a study of shared clonotypes between healthy human individuals. Study as a whole: Researchers assigned three CD4 naive, three CD4 memory, two CD8 naive and one CD8 memory plate to each donor.

Only in-frame clones appear in the TCRdb table, and some are missing; sequencing was by immunoSEQ multiplex PCR. The sample shows around 750,000 clones, approximately 79% of them seen only once. General study results and limits: Non-shared clonotypes were found to have lower generation probabilities than the clonotypes that were shared by all four of the sorted-subset donors.

The sequencing input was memory CD4+ T cells sorted from blood. The subset here: CD45RA-negative fraction. The TCR comes from a woman in her 30s in good health. The chain links TRBV28 to TRBJ2-7; TRBD2 matches 7 bases. This chain's CDR3 is CASRPTTSEVYEQYF. The CDR3 bases are TGTGCCAGCAGACCAACCACTAGCGAGGTCTACGAGCAGTACTTC.